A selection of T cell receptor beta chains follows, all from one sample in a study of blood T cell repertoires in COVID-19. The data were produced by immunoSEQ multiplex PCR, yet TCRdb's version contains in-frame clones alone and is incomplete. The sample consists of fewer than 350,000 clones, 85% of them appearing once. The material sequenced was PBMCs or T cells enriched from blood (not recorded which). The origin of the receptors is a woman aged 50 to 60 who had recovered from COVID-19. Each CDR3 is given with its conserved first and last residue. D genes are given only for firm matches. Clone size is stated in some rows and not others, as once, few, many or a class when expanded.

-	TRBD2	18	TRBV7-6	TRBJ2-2	CASSLEAGVWANTGELFF	TGTGCCAGCAGCTTAGAGGCGGGAGTTTGGGCGAACACCGGGGAGCTGTTTTTT
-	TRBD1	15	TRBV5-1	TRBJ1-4	CASSINRGGNEKLFF	TGCGCCAGCAGCATAAACAGGGGAGGTAATGAAAAACTGTTTTTT
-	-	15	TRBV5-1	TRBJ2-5	CASSHGIWERETQYF	TGCGCCAGCAGCCATGGGATCTGGGAGAGGGAGACCCAGTACTTC
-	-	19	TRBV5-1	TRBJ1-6	CASSLFGGLYSSYNSPLHF	TGCGCCAGCAGCTTATTCGGAGGGCTGTATAGCTCCTATAATTCACCCCTCCACTTT
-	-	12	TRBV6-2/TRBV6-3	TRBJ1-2	CASSYPDNGYTF	TGTGCCAGCAGTTACCCGGACAACGGCTACACCTTC
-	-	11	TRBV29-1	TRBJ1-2	CSVLPHSGYTF	TGCAGCGTCCTACCCCATTCGGGCTACACCTTC
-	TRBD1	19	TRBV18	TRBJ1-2	CASSPAPGTGDRSNYGYTF	TGTGCCAGCTCACCAGCCCCAGGGACAGGGGACCGTTCTAACTATGGCTACACCTTC
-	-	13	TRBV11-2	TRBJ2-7	CASSFPDTYEQYF	TGTGCCAGCAGCTTTCCCGACACCTACGAGCAGTACTTC
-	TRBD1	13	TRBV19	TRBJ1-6	CASRDRGNSPLHF	TGTGCCAGTAGGGACAGGGGAAATTCACCCCTCCACTTT
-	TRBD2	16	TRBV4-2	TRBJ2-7	CASSQDRSSGDYEQYF	TGTGCCAGCAGCCAAGATCGGTCTAGCGGAGACTACGAGCAGTACTTC
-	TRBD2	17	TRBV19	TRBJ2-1	CASSMPRLAGGPGEQFF	TGTGCCAGTAGTATGCCCCGACTAGCGGGAGGGCCGGGTGAGCAGTTCTTC
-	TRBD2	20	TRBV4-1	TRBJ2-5	CASSQEPVDEREGRKKTQYF	TGCGCCAGCAGCCAAGAACCAGTGGATGAGCGGGAGGGCCGGAAAAAGACCCAGTACTTC
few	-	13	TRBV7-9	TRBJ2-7	CASSLQQTYEQYF	TGTGCCAGCAGCTTACAGCAGACTTACGAGCAGTACTTC
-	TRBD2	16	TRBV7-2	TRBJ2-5	CASSSGLAGASGTQYF	TGTGCCAGCAGCTCCGGACTAGCGGGGGCGTCGGGGACCCAGTACTTC
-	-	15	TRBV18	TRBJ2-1	CASSPPATALNEQFF	TGTGCCAGCTCACCACCGGCGACAGCGTTAAATGAGCAGTTCTTC
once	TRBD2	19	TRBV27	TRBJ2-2	CASSSNFTPKRGYTGELFF	TGTGCCAGCAGCTCTAATTTTACTCCTAAGCGGGGTTACACCGGGGAGCTGTTTTTT
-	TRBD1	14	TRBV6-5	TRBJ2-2	CASRRQGYNGELFF	TGTGCCAGCAGAAGACAGGGCTATAACGGGGAGCTGTTTTTT
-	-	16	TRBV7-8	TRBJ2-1	CASSLFLQGLYNEQFF	TGTGCCAGCAGCTTATTTTTGCAGGGGCTCTACAATGAGCAGTTCTTC
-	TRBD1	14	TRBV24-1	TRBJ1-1	CATSDPGQGTEAFF	TGTGCCACCAGTGACCCGGGACAGGGGACTGAAGCTTTCTTT
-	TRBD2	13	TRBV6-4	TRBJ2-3	CASRLAGTDTQYF	TGTGCCAGCAGACTAGCGGGCACAGATACGCAGTATTTT
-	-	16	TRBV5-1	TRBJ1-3	CASRLGLQDSGNTIYF	TGCGCCAGCAGGCTTGGATTACAGGATTCTGGAAACACCATATATTTT
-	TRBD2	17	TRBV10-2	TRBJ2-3	CASRLGARGRMTDTQYF	TGCGCCAGCAGACTTGGTGCTCGCGGGAGAATGACAGATACGCAGTATTTT
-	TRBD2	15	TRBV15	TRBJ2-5	CATSRRGARGETQYF	TGTGCCACCAGCAGGCGGGGGGCCAGGGGAGAGACCCAGTACTTC
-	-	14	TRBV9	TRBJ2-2	CASSVASYGGELFF	TGTGCCAGCAGCGTAGCCTCCTACGGCGGGGAGCTGTTTTTT
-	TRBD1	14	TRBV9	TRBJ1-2	CASSKPTGGYGYTF	TGTGCCAGCAGCAAACCCACAGGGGGCTATGGCTACACCTTC
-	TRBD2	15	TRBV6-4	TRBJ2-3	CASSASGGSTDTQYF	TGTGCCAGCAGTGCTAGCGGGGGAAGCACAGATACGCAGTATTTT
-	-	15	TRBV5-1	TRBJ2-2	CASSLPTGSPGELFF	TGCGCCAGCAGTCTCCCAACAGGGTCCCCCGGGGAGCTGTTTTTT
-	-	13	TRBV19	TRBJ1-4	CASSKAEDEKLFF	TGTGCCAGTAGTAAAGCAGAGGATGAAAAACTGTTTTTT
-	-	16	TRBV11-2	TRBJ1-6	CASSSPGGSYNSPLHF	TGTGCCAGCAGCTCCCCGGGGGGATCCTATAATTCACCCCTCCACTTT
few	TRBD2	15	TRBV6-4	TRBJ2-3	CASSSSGGTTDTQYF	TGTGCCAGCAGTTCTAGCGGGGGGACAACAGATACGCAGTATTTT
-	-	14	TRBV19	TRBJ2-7	CASSNTGGVYEQYF	TGTGCCAGTAGTAACACAGGGGGGGTTTACGAGCAGTACTTC